Below, 27 T cell receptor beta chains from the same sample are listed, as sequenced in a study of early T cells in non-severe SARS-CoV-2 infection. TCRdb re-called the 5' RACE reads through MiXCR, storing one row per CDR3 protein. The table includes tens of thousands of distinct CDR3 sequences, over 9.5% detected once. Sequencing used whole blood, obtained at baseline. The receptors come from an adult who was a healthcare worker with PCR-confirmed SARS-CoV-2 infection or an uninfected control (not recorded which).

The CDR3 region has the DNA TGTGCCAGCAGCCCCTCCCTTGGAGCCTACGAGCAGTACTTC. Amino acid sequence: CASSPSLGAYEQYF. V is TRBV6-5 and J is TRBJ2-7; D uncertain. This CDR3 has 14 residues. The V gene lost 6 bases and the J gene lost 2 bases, with 14 bases spanning the gap. From germline, CDR1 is MNHEY and CDR2 SVGAGI.

This clonotype showed up many times. This rearrangement joins TRBV5-1 to TRBJ2-7; 9 positions match TRBD1. Germline lookup yields CDR1 SGHRS and CDR2 YFSETQ. Trimming cost V 0 bases and J 5 bases; bases outside gene matches: 6. This CDR3 comprises 15 residues. CDR3 DNA: TGCGCCAGCAGCTTGGAGGGACAGGGTTACGACGAGCAGTACTTC. Amino acids: CASSLEGQGYDEQYF. The variable domain in full, with the rest retrieved from reference TRBV5-1 and TRBJ2-7, is KAGVTQTPRYLIKTRGQQVTLSCSPISGHRSVSWYQQTPGQGLQFLFEYFSETQRNKGNFPGRFSGRQFSNSRSEMNVSTLELGDSALYLCASSLEGQGYDEQYFGPGTRLTVT.

V and J are TRBV6-2 or TRBV6-3 and TRBJ2-1; TRBD2 might be the D (6 bases). This CDR3 comprises 16 residues. The V and J ends lost 7 bases and 7 bases respectively, with 23 bases between them. Germline-derived CDR1 and CDR2 are MNHEY and SVGEGT. As DNA, the CDR3 is TGTGCCAGCACTCAAAAGGTGGCTGCGGGACTTAATGAGCAGTTCTTC. Its translation is CASTQKVAAGLNEQFF.

In this sample, this clonotype turned up many times. The chain combines TRBV7-6 with TRBJ2-7; D remains ambiguous. Trimming pared 5 bases from V and 4 bases from J, leaving 12 bases between. The CDR3 runs to 13 residues. The germline gives CDR1 SGHVS, CDR2 FNYEAQ. The CDR3 spells CASSLGPKYEQYF. The CDR3 DNA sequence: TGTGCCAGCAGCCTCGGGCCTAAGTACGAGCAGTACTTC.

A few counts support this clonotype. The V call is TRBV6-5, the J call TRBJ1-5; possible D gene TRBD1, 5 bases. Trimming pared 7 bases from V and 6 bases from J, leaving 19 bases between. The CDR3 is 15 amino acids. Germline lookup yields CDR1 MNHEY and CDR2 SVGAGI. The CDR3 nucleotides are TGTGCCAGCAACCCGACAGCGAGTAAGGGTCAGCCCCAGCATTTT. It yields the protein CASNPTASKGQPQHF.

This clonotype occurred a few times. The chain recombines TRBV6-5 with TRBJ2-5; 14 bases are shared with TRBD2. This CDR3 contains 17 residues. V was pared by 6 bases and J by 5 bases, with 11 bases of the junction left unmatched. Germline values: CDR1 MNHEY, CDR2 SVGAGI. CDR3 in DNA: TGTGCCAGCAGACCCGGGACTAGCGGGAGATTCGTGGAGACCCAGTACTTC. Translation gives CASRPGTSGRFVETQYF.

V usage is TRBV11-3 and J usage is TRBJ1-6; 9 bases are shared with TRBD1. Trimming took 5 bases from V and 10 from J; bases not matched to a gene: 6. The CDR3 has 14 amino acids. The germline V gene encodes CDR1 SGHNT and CDR2 YENEEA. The DNA of the CDR3 is TGTGCCAGCAGCCGGACAGGGGTAGAGTCACCCCTCCACTTT. Amino acid sequence: CASSRTGVESPLHF.

The chain carries TRBV6-5 and TRBJ2-2; D is perhaps TRBD1 (6 bases). The CDR3 runs 11 residues. Trimming removed 5 bases at V and 16 bases at J, with 14 bases between. The germline V gene encodes CDR1 MNHEY and CDR2 SVGAGI. Here the CDR3 DNA reads TGTGCCAGCAGTCAAGGACAGACGCGGTTTTTT. Protein sequence: CASSQGQTRFF.

This clonotype was seen at least ten times. The chain combines TRBV9 with TRBJ2-1; D remains unclear. The CDR3 covers 16 residues. Germline V gives CDR1 SGDLS, CDR2 YYNGEE. V was trimmed by 0 bases and J by 0 bases, leaving 10 bases between them. The CDR3 sequence is CASSVDSGSSYNEQFF. Here the CDR3 DNA reads TGTGCCAGCAGCGTAGACTCGGGCAGCTCCTACAATGAGCAGTTCTTC.

Details on this clonotype: Just one base apart from a much larger clone, this may be a read error. V usage is TRBV4-1 and J usage is TRBJ2-6, with D hard to call. Trimming removed 1 base at V and 6 bases at J, with 10 bases between. Germline-derived CDR1 and CDR2 are MGHRA and YSYEKL. This CDR3 spans 15 amino acids. In DNA, the CDR3 is TGCGCCAGCAGCCAAGTTCTCCCTGAGGCCAACGTCCTGACTTTC. Residues: CASSQVLPEANVLTF.

In regard to this clonotype: This may be a read error, as it is one base from a much larger clone. The V call is TRBV29-1, the J call TRBJ1-1; the D gene is possibly TRBD1 (5 bases). This CDR3 is 14 amino acids long. Germline loops: CDR1 SQVTM, CDR2 ANQGSEA. The CDR3 sequence is CSAGLRQLGAEAIF. DNA of the CDR3: TGCAGCGCCGGACTGAGACAGTTGGGCGCTGAAGCTATCTTT. The entire variable domain, with the rest obtained from reference TRBV29-1 and TRBJ1-1, is as follows: SAVISQKPSRDICQRGTSLTIQCQVDSQVTMMFWYRQQPGQSLTLIATANQGSEATYESGFVIDKFPISRPNLTFSTLTVSNMSPEDSSIYLCSAGLRQLGAEAIFGQGTRLTVV.

This clonotype was observed a few times. This chain links TRBV6-2 or TRBV6-3 with TRBJ1-5, with a tentative D call TRBD1 (5 bases). The CDR3 totals 17 residues. Germline V gene sequence: CDR1 MNHEY, CDR2 SVGEGT. V was trimmed by 6 bases and J by 0 bases, leaving 18 bases between them. CDR3 residues: CASSLRTAGRSNQPQHF. In nucleotides, the CDR3 is TGTGCCAGCAGCTTGAGGACCGCAGGGCGTAGCAATCAGCCCCAGCATTTT.

In its sample, this clonotype was seen a few times. The chain combines TRBV7-9 with TRBJ1-3; D is uncertain. Trimming took 0 bases from V and 4 from J, leaving 4 bases between them. The CDR3 extends over 13 amino acids. Per germline, CDR1 SEHNR and CDR2 FQNEAQ (reference sequence). Written as DNA, the CDR3 is TGTGCCAGCAGCTTAGCCGGGGGAAACACCATATATTTT. Amino acid sequence: CASSLAGGNTIYF.

The chain uses TRBV4-1 and TRBJ2-3; D possibly corresponds to TRBD2 (5 bases). The germline V gene encodes CDR1 MGHRA and CDR2 YSYEKL. The CDR3 is 19 amino acids. Trimming shortened V by 3 bases and J by 2 bases, and 24 bases separated the two germline ends. In DNA, the CDR3 is TGCGCCAGCAGCCACTCACGCCTGAGGGAGTCATTTTACACAGATACGCAGTATTTT. Protein sequence: CASSHSRLRESFYTDTQYF.

This clonotype occurred many times. Its ends do not fully match the called genes, so a read error is possible. The chain employs TRBV7-7 and TRBJ2-5; a possible D gene is TRBD1 (7 bases). CDR1 SSHAT and CDR2 FNYEAQ come from the germline V gene (reference sequence). The CDR3 extends over 13 amino acids. The chain's CDR3 is CASSSQGGETQYF. In DNA, the CDR3 is TGTGCTAGCAGCTCCCAGGGGGGCGAGACCCAGTACTTC.

To note about this clonotype: A read error may produce the germline difference seen at one junction end. Here the CDR3 reads CASSFPVVRAETLYF. CDR3 coding DNA: TGTGCCAGCAGCTTTCCGGTCGTCAGGGCAGAGACCCTGTACTTC. The chain couples TRBV11-2 to TRBJ2-5, with D tentatively TRBD1 (5 bases). Germline V CDR1 and CDR2: SGHAT, FQNNGV. The CDR3 loop spans 15 amino acids.

This clonotype was seen ten or more times. The rearrangement links TRBV24-1 to TRBJ2-1, with D unresolved. The CDR3 extends over 12 amino acids. Germline lookup yields CDR1 KGHDR and CDR2 SFDVKD. Trimming left V 8 bases short and J 7 bases short, with 11 bases between. The CDR3 loop is CATKDQWNEQFF. The CDR3 DNA reads as TGTGCCACCAAGGACCAGTGGAATGAGCAGTTCTTC.

This clonotype was found many times. This chain links TRBV7-2 with TRBJ1-4, with 8 bases fitting TRBD1. CDR3 length: 14 amino acids. Germline CDR1 reads SGHTA; CDR2 reads FQGNSA. Losses at the gene ends were 2 bases for V and 7 bases for J; bases not matched to a gene: 3. The CDR3 DNA is TGTGCCAGCAGCTTACAGGGGGCCGTTGAAAAACTGTTTTTT. Its translation is CASSLQGAVEKLFF.

The rearrangement joins TRBV4-1 to TRBJ1-1; no clear D. Trimming cost V 3 bases and J 2 bases, with 10 bases left between them. From germline, CDR1 is MGHRA and CDR2 YSYEKL. This CDR3 has 14 amino acids. CDR3 amino acids: CASSQKATNTEAFF. DNA of the CDR3: TGCGCCAGCAGCCAGAAAGCTACCAACACTGAAGCTTTCTTT.

This clonotype was seen a few times. The rearrangement links TRBV6-6 to TRBJ2-3, with D tentatively TRBD2 (5 bases). Deletions cut 7 bases from V and 0 bases from J, with 8 bases between. Germline V gene lookup returns CDR1 MNHNY and CDR2 SVGAGI (reference sequence). This CDR3 has 13 residues. The CDR3 DNA reads TGTGCCAGCACGGCGGGTAGCACAGATACGCAGTATTTT. It codes for CASTAGSTDTQYF.

CDR3 residues: CASSVAALAGGPTQYF. The CDR3 DNA is TGTGCCAGCAGCGTAGCGGCCCTAGCGGGGGGCCCTACGCAGTATTTT. The chain couples TRBV9 to TRBJ2-3; 11 positions match TRBD2. V lost 0 bases, J lost 8 bases, and 8 bases stayed unmatched. CDR3 length equals 16 residues. The germline gives CDR1 SGDLS, CDR2 YYNGEE.

This clonotype was counted many times. CDR3 DNA: TGTGCCTGGAGTGGACTAGGGCAGAGCTTCACCGGGGAGCTGTTTTTT. Translation: CAWSGLGQSFTGELFF. The chain links TRBV30 to TRBJ2-2, with D maybe TRBD2 (6 bases). The CDR3 is made up of 16 amino acids. Germline V lookup: CDR1 GTSNPN, CDR2 SVGIG (reference sequence). V lost 1 base and J lost 4, with 16 bases in between.

This clonotype came up many times. The V and J genes are TRBV4-1 and TRBJ2-1; D unresolved. Germline values: CDR1 MGHRA, CDR2 YSYEKL. V gave up 0 bases and J gave up 8 bases, with 8 bases separating them. This CDR3 is 13 amino acids long. The CDR3 loop reads CASSQEGIDEQFF. In DNA form, the CDR3 reads TGCGCCAGCAGCCAAGAAGGCATCGATGAGCAGTTCTTC.

This clonotype occurred a few times. V usage is TRBV11-1 and J usage is TRBJ1-2; D not certain. The CDR3 has 12 residues. The germline gives CDR1 SGHAT, CDR2 FQDESV (reference sequence). Trimming left V 2 bases short and J 5 bases short, with 6 bases between. The CDR3 is CASSLSGYGYTF. DNA of the CDR3: TGTGCCAGCAGCTTAAGCGGATATGGCTACACCTTC.

This clonotype was recorded only once. This chain links TRBV9 with TRBJ1-2; D gene uncertain. The V gene's germline CDR1 is SGDLS and CDR2 YYNGEE. CDR3 length equals 13 residues. The V and J ends lost 2 bases and 8 bases respectively, with 13 bases between them. The DNA of the CDR3 is TGTGCCAGCAGCGTCCGTGTTATCGACGGCTACACCTTC. Translating it yields CASSVRVIDGYTF.

This clonotype was counted only a few times. The chain has TRBV12-3 or TRBV12-4 and TRBJ1-1; D is uncertain. This CDR3 region has 15 residues. V lost 4 bases, J lost 10 bases, and 22 bases lay in between. The CDR3 DNA follows: TGTGCCAGCAGTTCGTACCCAACTCGCCAGGTTGGAGCTTTCTTT. Translation gives CASSSYPTRQVGAFF.

The chain joins TRBV5-1 to TRBJ1-4; D gene ambiguous. With 1 base removed from V and 12 bases from J, the gap between germline ends came to 22 bases. In germline, CDR1 is SGHRS, CDR2 YFSETQ. CDR3 length: 16 residues. CDR3 sequence: CASSLFQLNPTGELFF. The CDR3 region has the DNA TGCGCCAGCAGCTTGTTTCAGCTGAACCCTACCGGGGAACTGTTTTTT.